This T cell receptor (beta chain) comes out of a study of cytomegalovirus exposure and HLA in healthy donors. The donors were members of the validation cohort, which comprised 120 subjects and was separate from the first cohort of some 680 subjects. Some clones are missing from TCRdb's copy, which holds only in-frame ones; the method was immunoSEQ multiplex PCR. The sample consists of about 310,000 clones, 70% to 90% of them appearing once. Details on this clone: Its antigen is still unknown.

General observations from the study: The dataset shows that most TCR sequences were rare, while some public TCRs occurred in many donors. Specific recognition of CMV antigens was confirmed in vitro for a few chains (all CMV-associated). Reported performance of the classifier showed diagnosis of cytomegalovirus status with high specificity and sensitivity.

V lost 4 bases, J lost 5 bases, and 11 bases stayed unmatched. This CDR3 spans 16 amino acids. Looked up from germline, CDR1 is SGHNT and CDR2 is YYREEE (reference sequence). This chain joins TRBV5-4 and TRBJ1-2, with TRBD1 identical over 10 bases. The sequencing input was PBMCs. This sequence originates from a man aged 30 to 39 in good health and CMV-seronegative. CDR3 loop: CASSATGDRGKYGYTF. Here the CDR3 DNA reads TGTGCCAGCAGCGCAACCGGGGACAGGGGTAAATATGGCTACACCTTC.